The text below deals with one T cell receptor (beta chain). Clones were read by immunoSEQ multiplex PCR, and TCRdb kept only the in-frame ones, dropping some. The top ten hold 4.6% of the sample, which has 100,000 to 120,000 clones, 85% to 90% seen once. The sample is drawn from a study of blood T cell repertoires in COVID-19. This CDR3 is 17 amino acids long. Germline CDR1 SGHRS, CDR2 YFSETQ. Trimming pared 4 bases from V and 0 bases from J, leaving 14 bases between. The TCR comes from a woman aged 50 to 60 with acute or convalescent COVID-19. The chain employs TRBV5-1 and TRBJ2-6; TRBD1 is a possible D gene (5 bases). Input material: peripheral blood. The CDR3 DNA reads as TGCGCCAGCAGCCAGGGAACCGTAGCCTCTGGGGCCAACGTCCTGACTTTC. Its protein product is CASSQGTVASGANVLTF.